The 5 T cell receptor beta chains in this list originate from one sample, sequenced in a study of identical twins. Using its own MiXCR run on the 5' RACE reads, TCRdb lists one record per CDR3 protein. The profile covers about 530,000 distinct CDR3 sequences, with about a fifth appearing a single time and approximately 0.52% taken by the ten largest. These same records also appear under a second study, on yellow fever vaccine responses in identical twins.

Sequenced sample: CD4+ T cells sorted from blood. The receptors here all came from a young woman in good health.

This clonotype was detected a few times. The chain carries TRBV12-3 or TRBV12-4 and TRBJ2-5; no firm D call. Trimming stripped 6 bases from V and 1 base from J, with 6 bases between. CDR3 size: 12 residues. CDR3: CASRLPQETQYF. As DNA, the CDR3 is TGTGCCAGCAGACTACCCCAAGAGACCCAGTACTTC.

A few counts support this clonotype. V and J are TRBV7-9 and TRBJ2-2, with TRBD1 matching over 8 bases. Germline CDR1 SEHNR, CDR2 FQNEAQ (reference sequence). Trimming at V came to 5 bases and at J to 0 bases, leaving 5 bases not matched to a gene. The CDR3 totals 16 residues. The CDR3 is CASSPQDRANTGELFF. The CDR3, as DNA: TGTGCCAGCAGCCCCCAGGACAGGGCGAACACCGGGGAGCTGTTTTTT.

V and J are TRBV10-3 and TRBJ1-1, with D unclear. CDR1 ENHRY and CDR2 SYGVKD come from the germline V gene. The CDR3 contains 13 residues. V dropped 6 bases and J dropped 3 bases, with 11 bases sitting between them. This CDR3 is CAISRTVDTEAFF. The CDR3 DNA is TGTGCCATCAGCCGGACGGTTGACACTGAAGCTTTCTTT.

The chain joins TRBV10-3 to TRBJ1-4; D unclear. Germline V gene data show CDR1 as ENHRY and CDR2 as SYGVKD. Trimming took off 4 bases at V and 7 bases at J, with 10 bases between the two ends. The CDR3 length is 13 residues. The CDR3 region is CAISGRDGEKLFF. As DNA, the CDR3 is TGTGCCATCAGTGGTAGGGATGGTGAAAAACTGTTTTTT.

The CDR3, as DNA: TGTGCCAGCAGCTGGGGGGGACAGAACACCGGGGAGCTGTTTTTT. This sequence encodes CASSWGGQNTGELFF. The V and J genes are TRBV5-5 and TRBJ2-2, with a tentative D call TRBD2 (7 bases). CDR3 length: 15 residues. CDR1 SGHKS and CDR2 YYEKEE come from the germline V gene (reference sequence). Trimming took off 3 bases at V and 1 base at J, with 10 bases between the two ends.